This entry lists 27 T cell receptor beta chains sequenced from one sample in a study of blood T cell repertoires in COVID-19. Data came from immunoSEQ multiplex PCR; TCRdb stores just in-frame clones and leaves some out. This sample has 100,000 to 150,000 clones; around 88% occur once, and the top ten carry roughly 18%. The material sequenced was peripheral blood. The receptor source for this set is a man between 50 and 59 years old with active or convalescent COVID-19.

This chain connects TRBV7-8 to TRBJ1-1, with D possibly TRBD1 on 6 matching bases. V lost 3 bases and J lost 7, with 12 bases in between. The germline V gene has CDR1 SGHVS and CDR2 FQNEAQ. The CDR3 length is 13 residues. DNA of the CDR3: TGTGCCAGCAGCTTCGACAGGCGGTTTGAAGCTTTCTTT. It yields the protein CASSFDRRFEAFF.

This chain links TRBV19 with TRBJ2-2; 7 bases are a match to TRBD1. Germline CDR1 LNHDA, CDR2 SQIVND (reference sequence). The trim removed 3 bases at V and 3 bases at J, leaving 10 bases unmatched. The CDR3 loop spans 17 amino acids. The CDR3 here is CASSISPGGRHTGELFF. The DNA of the CDR3 is TGTGCCAGTAGTATTTCTCCAGGGGGACGGCACACCGGGGAGCTGTTTTTT.

The chain recombines TRBV13 with TRBJ2-7; tentative D call: TRBD2 (6 bases). The CDR3 loop spans 13 amino acids. In germline, CDR1 is PRHDT, CDR2 FYEKMQ (reference sequence). V lost 5 bases and J 1 base, leaving 9 bases between the germline ends. For the CDR3, the DNA is TGTGCCAGCAGCCCCCGGGAGTCCTACGAGCAGTACTTC. Its protein product is CASSPRESYEQYF.

This clone was counted once. V and J are TRBV10-3 and TRBJ2-7; possible D gene TRBD2, 7 bases. CDR1 is ENHRY, CDR2 SYGVKD, per germline. Trimming shortened V by 11 bases and J by 0 bases, and 20 bases separated the two germline ends. The CDR3 contains 15 residues. The DNA for the CDR3 is TGTGCCGCCGGGGGCGGGGGCACCCCCTCCTACGAGCAGTACTTC. Amino acids: CAAGGGGTPSYEQYF.

This clone was seen more than once but under ten times. The J gene is TRBJ1-1, the V gene TRBV12-3 or TRBV12-4; D is unclear. Trimming cost V 2 bases and J 4 bases, with 8 bases left between them. This CDR3 is 13 amino acids long. CDR3 sequence reads: CASSLMRLTEAFF. The CDR3 DNA is TGTGCCAGCAGTTTAATGCGTCTCACTGAAGCTTTCTTT.

This clone was seen only once. The J gene is TRBJ2-7, the V gene TRBV4-2; TRBD2 matches 11 bases. Germline loops: CDR1 LGHNA, CDR2 YNFKEQ. The CDR3 is 15 residues long. Germline trimming cut 2 bases from V and 4 bases from J; bases unmatched to any gene: 4. The CDR3 sequence is CASSQLAGGKYEQYF. In DNA, the CDR3 is TGTGCCAGCAGCCAATTAGCGGGAGGGAAATACGAGCAGTACTTC.

This sequence joins TRBV19 and TRBJ1-5; D remains unclear. V dropped 3 bases and J dropped 2 bases, with 8 bases sitting between them. The length of the CDR3 is 14 residues. Germline-derived CDR1 and CDR2 are LNHDA and SQIVND (reference sequence). The CDR3 is CASSMAAGNQPQHF. The CDR3, as DNA: TGTGCCAGTAGTATGGCGGCTGGCAATCAGCCCCAGCATTTT.

This clone has only a few counts. The chain links TRBV2 to TRBJ1-2, with D possibly matching TRBD1 (5 bases). The CDR3 contains 13 residues. Looked up from germline, CDR1 is SNHLY and CDR2 is FYNNEI. The V and J ends lost 2 bases and 4 bases respectively, with 8 bases between them. The CDR3 nucleotides read TGTGCCAGCAGTGAACAGCAGGGCTATGGCTACACCTTC. Protein product: CASSEQQGYGYTF.

The chain couples TRBV18 to TRBJ2-5; D perhaps matches TRBD2 (5 bases). The CDR3 has 14 amino acids. Germline CDR1 reads KGHSH; CDR2 reads LQKENI. V was cut by 3 bases and J by 3 bases, with 11 bases left in between. CDR3 region: CASSPVSGEETQYF. The CDR3 DNA follows: TGTGCCAGCTCACCGGTCTCCGGGGAAGAGACCCAGTACTTC.

The rearrangement joins TRBV6-6 to TRBJ1-6; TRBD1 matches at 8 bases. This CDR3 spans 14 amino acids. Germline CDR1 is MNHNY and CDR2 is SVGAGI (reference sequence). V gave up 4 bases and J gave up 7 bases; unmatched junction bases: 3. For the CDR3, the DNA is TGTGCCAGCAGTTCGGACAGGGAAAATTCACCCCTCCACTTT. This gives the protein CASSSDRENSPLHF.

The chain couples TRBV4-2 to TRBJ2-1, with 8 bases aligning to TRBD2. Germline values: CDR1 LGHNA, CDR2 YNFKEQ. The CDR3 is 18 amino acids. Trimming at V came to 2 bases and at J to 4 bases, leaving 13 bases not matched to a gene. The DNA for the CDR3 is TGTGCCAGCAGCCAAAACCCAGGCTCACTAGCGGTATACAATGAGCAGTTCTTC. Its protein product is CASSQNPGSLAVYNEQFF.

The CDR3 coding sequence is TGTGCCAGTAGTATCAACCTAAGACAAGCCGGCTCACCCCTCCACTTT. Its translation is CASSINLRQAGSPLHF. The V call is TRBV19, the J call TRBJ1-6; the D is unclear. Trimming pared 3 bases from V and 10 bases from J, leaving 19 bases between. This CDR3 has 16 amino acids. The germline CDR1 and CDR2 sequences are LNHDA and SQIVND (reference sequence).

The V gene is TRBV29-1, the J gene TRBJ2-1, with 7 nucleotides matching TRBD1. CDR3 size: 12 residues. Trimming took 6 bases from V and 7 from J; bases not matched to a gene: 6. Germline loops: CDR1 SQVTM, CDR2 ANQGSEA. CDR3 protein: CSVDPGQNEQFF. In nucleotides, the CDR3 is TGCAGCGTGGATCCGGGACAGAATGAGCAGTTCTTC.

V gene TRBV24-1 combines with J gene TRBJ1-5; TRBD1 matches at 8 bases. The V gene end was trimmed by 5 bases and the J gene end by 5 bases; junction bases not matched to a gene: 4. Germline V CDR1 and CDR2: KGHDR, SFDVKD. CDR3 size: 14 residues. The CDR3 is CATSGTGRDQPQHF. The CDR3 DNA reads as TGTGCCACCAGTGGGACAGGGAGGGATCAGCCCCAGCATTTT.

The CDR3 nucleotides are TGTGCCAGCTGTGGTATAGCCGGTGAGACCCAGTACTTC. It codes for CASCGIAGETQYF. This chain joins TRBV2 and TRBJ2-5, with D unresolved. Trimming cost V 8 bases and J 5 bases, with 15 bases left between them. The CDR3 contains 13 residues. CDR1 SNHLY and CDR2 FYNNEI come from the germline V gene.

The chain links TRBV5-1 to TRBJ2-5; D perhaps matches TRBD1 (6 bases). This CDR3 region has 16 residues. Germline V gene lookup returns CDR1 SGHRS and CDR2 YFSETQ. V shed 3 bases and J shed 5 bases, with 20 bases lying between them. DNA of the CDR3: TGCGCCAGCAGCTGGGGGCTAAATGACCGAGGGGAGACCCAGTACTTC. The encoded protein is CASSWGLNDRGETQYF.

The chain is built from TRBV2 and TRBJ1-2; 8 bases agree with TRBD1. The germline V gene has CDR1 SNHLY and CDR2 FYNNEI. The CDR3 contains 17 residues. With V trimmed by 7 bases and J by 4 bases, 17 bases remained unmatched. CDR3 sequence reads: CASNLGTGPGSIYGYTF. CDR3 bases: TGTGCCAGCAACCTAGGGACAGGCCCCGGTTCCATCTATGGCTACACCTTC.

The V gene is TRBV6-5, the J gene TRBJ1-6; TRBD1 matches 12 bases. The V gene end was trimmed by 4 bases and the J gene end by 10 bases; junction bases not matched to a gene: 8. CDR3 length equals 16 residues. Germline values: CDR1 MNHEY, CDR2 SVGAGI. The CDR3 here is CASSWSGTGGESPLHF. The CDR3 bases are TGTGCCAGCAGTTGGTCCGGGACAGGGGGCGAATCACCCCTCCACTTT.

The genes are TRBV21-1 and TRBJ1-5; the D call TRBD1 from the table was never checked on the DNA. TRBV21-1 is a documented pseudogene. The CDR3 is 15 residues long. The CDR3 sequence: CASSRDRGIVSPQHF. CDR3 in DNA: TGTGCCAGCAGCAGGGACAGGGGAATTGTGTCGCCCCAGCATTTT.

The genes are TRBV3-1 (or the pseudogene TRBV3-2) and TRBJ1-6, with D perhaps TRBD1 (5 bases). This CDR3 has 14 residues. Germline V lookup: CDR1 LGHDT, CDR2 YNNKEL (reference sequence). V was clipped by 2 bases and J by 6 bases, with 8 bases between them. The CDR3 loop is CASSQRDFNSPLHF. In DNA form, the CDR3 reads TGTGCCAGCAGCCAACGGGACTTTAATTCACCCCTCCACTTT.

The chain combines TRBV11-2 with TRBJ2-1; no reliable D call. Trimming pared 2 bases from V and 7 bases from J, leaving 3 bases between. This CDR3 region has 11 residues. Germline V gene lookup returns CDR1 SGHAT and CDR2 FQNNGV. CDR3 sequence: CASSLPNEQFF. The CDR3 nucleotides read TGTGCCAGCAGCTTACCGAATGAGCAGTTCTTC.

The chain links TRBV19 to TRBJ2-7, with 7 bases lining up with TRBD2. V lost 3 bases to trimming and J lost 3 bases; unmatched junction nucleotides: 17. The CDR3 has 18 amino acids. The germline gives CDR1 LNHDA, CDR2 SQIVND (reference sequence). The CDR3: CASSIRGGETPLLYEQYF. The CDR3 DNA follows: TGTGCCAGTAGTATTCGTGGGGGGGAGACACCACTACTCTACGAGCAGTACTTC.

The V and J genes are TRBV6-5 and TRBJ2-3, with D tentatively TRBD1 (6 bases). Germline assignment: CDR1 MNHEY and CDR2 SVGAGI. Trimming cost V 6 bases and J 4 bases, with 11 bases left between them. The CDR3 is 13 amino acids. The CDR3 loop is CASRSGTSDTQYF. DNA of the CDR3: TGTGCCAGCAGGTCCGGGACATCAGATACGCAGTATTTT.

This rearrangement joins TRBV19 to TRBJ1-5; 10 bases are a match to TRBD1. The CDR3 spans 15 residues. CDR1 is LNHDA, CDR2 SQIVND, per germline (reference sequence). The V segment lost 5 bases and the J segment 6 bases; nucleotides outside the gene matches: 7. CDR3 residues: CASSLQTGGLQPQHF. CDR3 coding DNA: TGTGCCAGTAGTTTACAGACAGGGGGCCTTCAGCCCCAGCATTTT.

This rearrangement joins TRBV28 to TRBJ1-5; D is undetermined. Germline V gene lookup returns CDR1 MDHEN and CDR2 SYDVKM. The CDR3 loop spans 15 amino acids. Trimming took off 2 bases at V and 3 bases at J, with 11 bases between the two ends. CDR3 residues: CASSLDRHINQPQHF. The CDR3 DNA sequence: TGTGCCAGCAGTTTAGACCGACACATCAATCAGCCCCAGCATTTT.

This chain joins TRBV3-1 (or the pseudogene TRBV3-2) and TRBJ2-5, with 7 bases matching TRBD1. J lost 2 bases, V lost 4 bases, and 4 bases had no gene match. The CDR3 consists of 14 residues. Germline assignment: CDR1 LGHDT and CDR2 YNNKEL (reference sequence). CDR3 DNA sequence: TGTGCCAGCAGCCGAGGGACAGTGCAAGAGACCCAGTACTTC. Its protein product is CASSRGTVQETQYF.

The gene calls are TRBV5-8 and TRBJ2-2; no clear D gene. This CDR3 is 14 amino acids long. V was trimmed by 2 bases and J by 0 bases, leaving 5 bases between them. Germline assignment: CDR1 SGHTS and CDR2 YDEGEE. DNA for the CDR3: TGTGCCAGCAGCTTCTATACGAACACCGGGGAGCTGTTTTTT. This gives the protein CASSFYTNTGELFF.